This T cell receptor (beta chain) originates from a study of CD8+CD57+ T cells in acquired aplastic anemia. V lost 1 base and J lost 3; bases outside the gene matches: 6. CDR1 is SEHNR, CDR2 FQNEAQ, per germline (reference sequence). There are 16 residues in the CDR3. The template for TCR beta VDJ and CDR3 sequence profiling was genomic DNA. TCRdb passed the reads through MiXCR, listing each CDR3 protein once. This sample carries roughly 250,000 distinct CDR3 sequences, around 43% of them seen once, and the ten largest clones take approximately 8%. Sequenced patients had shown CD8+CD57+ cell expansion by flow cytometry.

The chain links TRBV7-9 to TRBJ2-7, with 10 bases fitting TRBD1. The clonotype was recovered from a human donor with aplastic anemia. The sequencing sample was made of sorted CD4+, CD8+, or CD8+CD57+ T cells (not recorded which) from PBMCs. This CDR3 is CASSLEPDRGNYEQYF. The CDR3 DNA reads as TGTGCCAGCAGCTTAGAGCCGGACAGGGGGAACTACGAGCAGTACTTC.